Shown below are 27 T cell receptor beta chains from a single sample sequenced in a study of breast tumors, draining lymph nodes, adjacent tissues. Breast cancer patients provided tissue from their axillary draining lymph nodes. Using its own MiXCR run on the multiplex PCR reads, TCRdb lists one record per CDR3 protein. The sample carries some 130,000 distinct CDR3 sequences, about 20% recorded once. Input material: axillary lymph node tissue. Receptors were obtained from a female donor with breast cancer. Some clones in this sample may be carry-over from other donors' samples.

This clonotype came up many times. V and J are TRBV5-1 and TRBJ2-1, with TRBD2 matching 9 bases. V lost 4 bases to trimming and J lost 7 bases; unmatched junction nucleotides: 6. The CDR3 consists of 14 residues. The germline V gene has CDR1 SGHRS and CDR2 YFSETQ. CDR3 amino acids: CASSLLLAGNEQFF. Written as DNA, the CDR3 is TGCGCCAGCAGCCTCCTACTAGCGGGTAATGAGCAGTTCTTC.

With respect to this clonotype: The junction does not match germline at one end; this may be a read error. DNA of the CDR3: TGTGCCAGCAATTTAGGGGGACAGGGAAGTGGCTACACCTTC. This encodes CASNLGGQGSGYTF. V and J are TRBV28 and TRBJ1-2, with 9 positions matching TRBD1. Germline lookup yields CDR1 MDHEN and CDR2 SYDVKM. The CDR3 consists of 14 residues.

This clonotype was counted ten times or more. The chain carries TRBV6-6 and TRBJ2-1; 8 bases are shared with TRBD1. The V gene end was trimmed by 5 bases and the J gene end by 4 bases; junction bases not matched to a gene: 10. The CDR3 totals 16 residues. Germline CDR1 MNHNY, CDR2 SVGAGI (reference sequence). The CDR3 is CASSIKIGTGYNEQFF. In DNA, the CDR3 is TGTGCCAGCAGTATAAAAATTGGGACAGGATACAATGAGCAGTTCTTC.

A remark on this clonotype: This may be a read error: a much more frequent sequence differs by one nucleotide. This chain uses TRBV19 with TRBJ1-4, with 9 bases fitting TRBD1. The germline gives CDR1 LNHDA, CDR2 SQIVND (reference sequence). The CDR3 sequence is 13 residues long. CDR3 bases: TGTGCCAGTAGTATGGGACAGGGTGAAAAACTGCTTTTT. This codes for CASSMGQGEKLLF.

On this clonotype: A read error may explain this, as a much larger clone is one base away. J is TRBJ1-2 and V is TRBV30, with 8 bases identical to TRBD1. V lost 4 bases and J lost 8; bases outside the gene matches: 6. CDR3 length equals 12 residues. CDR1 GTSNPN and CDR2 SVGIG come from the germline V gene (reference sequence). The CDR3: CAWIGQGSGYTF. The DNA for the CDR3 is TGTGCCTGGATCGGACAGGGAAGCGGCTACACCTTC.

This clonotype was detected ten times or more. This sequence joins TRBV7-8 and TRBJ2-5; D possibly corresponds to TRBD2 (6 bases). Germline CDR1 is SGHVS and CDR2 is FQNEAQ. This CDR3 is 12 amino acids long. Between the trimmed V and J ends, which lost 5 bases and 5 bases, there was a span of 9 bases. The CDR3, as DNA: TGTGCCAGCAGCCCTCGGGGGGAGACCCAGTACTTC. Its translation: CASSPRGETQYF. The variable domain in full, completed from reference TRBV7-8 and TRBJ2-5, reads GAGVSQSPRYKVAKRGQDVALRCDPISGHVSLFWYQQALGQGPEFLTYFQNEAQLDKSGLPSDRFFAERPEGSVSTLKIQRTQQEDSAVYLCASSPRGETQYFGPGTRLLVL.

This clonotype appeared many times. V usage is TRBV6-6 and J usage is TRBJ2-2; 9 nucleotides agree with TRBD1. Germline CDR1 reads MNHNY; CDR2 reads SVGAGI (reference sequence). V lost 6 bases, J lost 5 bases, and 7 bases stayed unmatched. The CDR3 consists of 15 residues. The CDR3 nucleotides read TGTGCCAGCAGCTCCGGGACAGGGAGAACCGGGGAGCTGTTTTTT. Its protein product is CASSSGTGRTGELFF.

This clonotype came up many times. The chain joins TRBV11-2 to TRBJ2-1; 11 positions match TRBD2. J was trimmed by 5 bases and V by 5 bases; bases with no gene match: 8. CDR1 and CDR2 (germline): SGHAT, FQNNGV. The CDR3 runs to 16 residues. CDR3 region: CASSQRPGLADNEQFF. In nucleotides, the CDR3 is TGTGCCAGCAGCCAAAGGCCGGGACTAGCGGACAATGAGCAGTTCTTC.

This clonotype has at least ten counts. J is TRBJ2-7 and V is TRBV20-1, with TRBD2 matching over 12 bases. CDR3 size: 18 residues. Looked up from germline, CDR1 is DFQATT and CDR2 is SNEGSKA (reference sequence). With V trimmed by 2 bases and J by 2 bases, 13 bases remained unmatched. The CDR3 loop reads CSARSRLAGGPNAYEQYF. In nucleotides, the CDR3 is TGCAGTGCTAGAAGTCGGCTAGCGGGAGGGCCGAATGCCTACGAGCAGTACTTC.

This clonotype was detected ten times or more. The V call is TRBV7-2, the J call TRBJ2-1; D may be TRBD1 (8 bases). Germline V lookup: CDR1 SGHTA, CDR2 FQGNSA. V lost 5 bases and J lost 7, with 21 bases in between. This CDR3 has 16 residues. CDR3 nucleotide sequence: TGTGCCAGCAGCATGACAGGGGAGGGGAAAATTAATGAGCAGTTCTTC. Its translation: CASSMTGEGKINEQFF.

The table lists this clonotype with many counts. The chain carries TRBV19 and TRBJ2-1; 8 nucleotides agree with TRBD2. V shed 6 bases, J shed 0 bases, and the junction held 4 bases outside the gene matches. Germline loops: CDR1 LNHDA, CDR2 SQIVND (reference sequence). The CDR3 loop spans 15 amino acids. The CDR3 spells CASSVAGSSYNEQFF. The CDR3 DNA reads as TGTGCCAGTAGCGTAGCGGGAAGCTCCTACAATGAGCAGTTCTTC.

At least ten counts were recorded for this clonotype. The chain recombines TRBV7-2 with TRBJ2-3; D is uncertain. Trimming took 2 bases from V and 3 from J, leaving 12 bases between them. Germline V gene sequence: CDR1 SGHTA, CDR2 FQGNSA. The CDR3 sequence is 15 residues long. The CDR3 DNA reads as TGTGCCAGCAGCTTAAGTCCGCTTGTAACAGATACGCAGTATTTT. It encodes CASSLSPLVTDTQYF.

This clonotype was counted ten times or more. The chain recombines TRBV14 with TRBJ2-2; the D is unclear. Germline assignment: CDR1 SGHDN and CDR2 FVKESK. Trimming stripped 3 bases from V and 6 bases from J, with 5 bases between. The CDR3 length is 12 residues. DNA of the CDR3: TGTGCCAGCAGCCAGGTTGCCGGGGAGCTGTTTTTT. Protein sequence: CASSQVAGELFF.

This clonotype was observed many times. CDR3 amino acids: CAWTSGKVTDTQYF. The CDR3 coding sequence is TGTGCCTGGACTAGCGGGAAGGTCACAGATACGCAGTATTTT. This sequence joins TRBV30 and TRBJ2-3, with 9 bases matching TRBD2. The junction had 4 bases not matched to a gene; V was cut back by 4 bases and J by 2 bases. This CDR3 has 14 residues. CDR1 and CDR2 from the germline V gene are GTSNPN and SVGIG (reference sequence).

As to this clonotype: A single base separates this from a much larger clone, so it may be a read error. DNA of the CDR3: TGTGCCAGCAGCTTAGCCGCCCGGGACGGGGGTTACGATCAGCCCCAGCATTTT. Translation gives CASSLAARDGGYDQPQHF. The V call is TRBV11-3, the J call TRBJ1-5; TRBD1 is a possible D gene (5 bases). Germline lookup yields CDR1 SGHNT and CDR2 YENEEA. The CDR3 has 18 residues. The germline V and J ends were trimmed by 1 base and 5 bases, with 21 bases remaining between them.

This clonotype showed up many times. The DNA of the CDR3 is TGTGCCAGCAGCTTAATGGGAAATCAGCCCCAGCATTTT. Translation: CASSLMGNQPQHF. This chain links TRBV7-9 with TRBJ1-5; D remains ambiguous. The CDR3 consists of 13 residues. Deletions cut 2 bases from V and 4 bases from J, with 6 bases between. Germline loops: CDR1 SEHNR, CDR2 FQNEAQ (reference sequence).

The chain joins TRBV10-3 to TRBJ2-7, with D perhaps TRBD1 or TRBD2 (5 bases each). With 3 bases removed from V and 5 bases from J, the gap between germline ends came to 11 bases. The V gene's germline CDR1 is ENHRY and CDR2 SYGVKD. The CDR3 runs to 13 residues. The CDR3 DNA reads TGTGCCATCAGTGAAGCGAGGGGTAACGAGCAGTACTTC. The encoded protein is CAISEARGNEQYF.

Comments on this clonotype: This may be a read error, as it is one base from a much larger clone. The chain joins TRBV12-3 or TRBV12-4 to TRBJ2-2; 10 bases are a match to TRBD1. The CDR3 extends over 17 amino acids. CDR3: CASSSGTGDSFTGVLFF. The CDR3 DNA sequence: TGTGCCAGCAGTTCCGGGACAGGGGATTCGTTTACCGGGGTGCTGTTTTTT.

In its sample, this clonotype was seen a few times. V is TRBV7-8 and J is TRBJ1-2, with D perhaps TRBD1 (5 bases). The CDR3 runs 14 residues. Germline lookup yields CDR1 SGHVS and CDR2 FQNEAQ. V was cut by 3 bases and J by 2 bases, with 10 bases left in between. The CDR3 DNA sequence: TGTGCCAGCAGCTTCAGGGATAAAAACTATGGCTACACCTTC. It is translated as CASSFRDKNYGYTF.

This clonotype came up many times. The chain combines TRBV20-1 with TRBJ2-2, with D perhaps assigned TRBD1 or TRBD2 (5 bases each). Germline lookup yields CDR1 DFQATT and CDR2 SNEGSKA (reference sequence). The CDR3 length is 15 residues. The V end lost 2 bases, the J end lost 0 bases, and 10 bases lay between the germline ends. Here the CDR3 reads CSARFGGANTGELFF. CDR3 nucleotides: TGCAGTGCTAGATTTGGGGGAGCGAACACCGGGGAGCTGTTTTTT.

As to this clonotype: A much larger clone differs by one base, so this may be a read error. This chain joins TRBV6-6 and TRBJ2-7; 7 bases match TRBD2. The germline V gene has CDR1 MNHNY and CDR2 SVGAGI (reference sequence). The CDR3 spans 13 residues. The junction had 11 bases not matched to a gene; V was cut back by 9 bases and J by 6 bases. CDR3: CASGWREICEQYF. The CDR3 DNA reads as TGTGCCAGTGGGTGGCGGGAGATCTGCGAGCAGTACTTC.

This clonotype came up many times. The chain links TRBV5-1 to TRBJ2-5; 15 bases align to TRBD2. Germline V gene sequence: CDR1 SGHRS, CDR2 YFSETQ. The CDR3 contains 17 residues. V trimming: 3 bases; J trimming: 6 bases; junction bases outside the gene matches: 9. The CDR3 protein is CASSWTSGGVRLQTQYF. CDR3 coding DNA: TGCGCCAGCAGCTGGACTAGCGGGGGGGTCCGCCTCCAGACCCAGTACTTC.

The V gene is TRBV29-1, the J gene TRBJ1-1; D ambiguous. The CDR3 has 14 amino acids. The germline V gene encodes CDR1 SQVTM and CDR2 ANQGSEA. V lost 4 bases, J lost 11 bases, and 23 bases lay in between. In DNA, the CDR3 is TGCAGCGTTGTGGCGAATAGCGGGGTTCTCGAGGCTTTCTTT. This codes for CSVVANSGVLEAFF.

This clonotype was seen a single time. The chain carries TRBV18 and TRBJ2-7; D is perhaps TRBD2 (6 bases). V shed 6 bases and J shed 2 bases, with 20 bases lying between them. From germline, CDR1 is KGHSH and CDR2 LQKENI. This CDR3 is 16 amino acids long. The CDR3 reads CASSPGRGSVAYEQYF. DNA of the CDR3: TGTGCCAGCTCCCCTGGACGGGGGTCCGTAGCCTACGAGCAGTACTTC.

The chain has TRBV20-1 and TRBJ1-4; 10 bases map to TRBD1. The CDR3 totals 13 residues. The V gene's germline CDR1 is DFQATT and CDR2 SNEGSKA (reference sequence). Trimming removed 6 bases from V and 8 bases from J; junction bases left unmatched: 6. DNA of the CDR3: TGCAGTGCCGCCGAGGGACAGGGGGAAAAACTGTTTTTT. The encoded protein is CSAAEGQGEKLFF.

This clonotype turned up a few times. The CDR3 reads CAWSVLGGASYNEQFF. The CDR3 DNA reads TGTGCCTGGAGTGTACTGGGGGGAGCTTCCTACAATGAGCAGTTCTTC. This rearrangement joins TRBV30 to TRBJ2-1; D perhaps matches TRBD2 (6 bases). This CDR3 region has 16 residues. In germline, CDR1 is GTSNPN, CDR2 SVGIG (reference sequence). Trimming took 0 bases from V and 1 from J, leaving 13 bases between them.

The chain is built from TRBV20-1 and TRBJ2-7; 13 positions agree with TRBD2. Germline trimming cut 5 bases from V and 2 bases from J; bases unmatched to any gene: 6. This CDR3 contains 15 residues. Germline values: CDR1 DFQATT, CDR2 SNEGSKA (reference sequence). CDR3: CSAGPGTSGAYEQYF. The CDR3 DNA is TGCAGTGCTGGACCTGGGACTAGCGGGGCCTACGAGCAGTACTTC.